A single sample is the source of the 28 T cell receptor beta chains below, sequenced in a study of neurological immune-mediated disorders. In TCRdb, the 5' RACE reads were re-called with MiXCR into one record per CDR3 protein. This sample has roughly 89,000 distinct CDR3 sequences, with 2.6% found just once. Material for sequencing was PBMCs. The source is a woman in her twenties or thirties with multiple sclerosis.

This clonotype came up many times. This chain uses TRBV24-1 with TRBJ2-3; D possibly corresponds to TRBD1 (5 bases). The CDR3 covers 11 residues. Germline V gene sequence: CDR1 KGHDR, CDR2 SFDVKD. Trimming removed 10 bases at V and 3 bases at J, with 7 bases between. CDR3 sequence reads: CATGVTDTQYF. The CDR3 coding sequence is TGTGCCACAGGGGTGACAGATACGCAGTATTTT.

This clonotype was found many times. V gene TRBV7-2 combines with J gene TRBJ2-1, with D uncertain. This CDR3 is 11 amino acids long. Looked up from germline, CDR1 is SGHTA and CDR2 is FQGNSA. Deletions cut 6 bases from V and 3 bases from J, with 3 bases between. The CDR3 is CASRDYNEQFF. The CDR3 DNA follows: TGTGCCAGCAGAGACTACAATGAGCAGTTCTTC. Complete variable domain (other parts from reference TRBV7-2 and TRBJ2-1): GAGVSQSPSNKVTEKGKDVELRCDPISGHTALYWYRQSLGQGLEFLIYFQGNSAPDKSGLPSDRFSAERTGGSVSTLTIQRTQQEDSAVYLCASRDYNEQFFGPGTRLTVL.

This clonotype was seen repeatedly, ten times or more. The V gene is TRBV7-8, the J gene TRBJ2-7; D gene ambiguous. Trimming cost V 1 base and J 4 bases, with 8 bases left between them. The CDR3 runs to 13 residues. Germline V gives CDR1 SGHVS, CDR2 FQNEAQ. The CDR3 is CASSLGLSYEQYF. The CDR3 DNA follows: TGTGCCAGCAGCTTAGGGCTCTCTTACGAGCAGTACTTC.

This clonotype was detected many times. The chain uses TRBV3-1 and TRBJ1-4; 7 positions match TRBD1. The CDR3 is 15 residues long. CDR1 is LGHDT, CDR2 YNNKEL, per germline (reference sequence). The J segment lost 3 bases and the V segment lost 4 bases, leaving 5 bases of the junction unmatched. CDR3 region: CASSRRGPANEKLFF. Written as DNA, the CDR3 is TGTGCCAGCAGCCGAAGGGGGCCAGCTAATGAAAAACTGTTTTTT.

Ten or more counts support this clonotype. The chain recombines TRBV5-1 with TRBJ2-2; tentatively, D is TRBD1 (5 bases). Germline V lookup: CDR1 SGHRS, CDR2 YFSETQ. The V end lost 2 bases, the J end lost 1 base, and 9 bases lay between the germline ends. The CDR3 has 15 residues. CDR3 sequence (DNA): TGCGCCAGCAGCTTTATCACAGGGAACACCGGGGAGCTGTTTTTT. It encodes CASSFITGNTGELFF.

This clonotype was detected many times. The gene calls are TRBV6-1 and TRBJ1-5; 7 positions match TRBD1. J was trimmed by 6 bases and V by 7 bases; bases with no gene match: 6. The CDR3 has 13 residues. Looked up from germline, CDR1 is MNHNS and CDR2 is SASEGT. The CDR3 DNA reads TGTGCCAGCACCGCAGGGGGTCTTCAGCCCCAGCATTTT. It is translated as CASTAGGLQPQHF.

This clonotype showed up many times. J is TRBJ1-3 and V is TRBV20-1, with 7 bases matching TRBD1. The junction had 4 bases not matched to a gene; V was cut back by 2 bases and J by 3 bases. The germline V gene has CDR1 DFQATT and CDR2 SNEGSKA (reference sequence). The CDR3 consists of 14 residues. DNA of the CDR3: TGCAGTGCTAGAACAGGGGAAAGTGGAAACACCATATATTTT. It codes for CSARTGESGNTIYF.

In its sample, this clonotype was seen many times. This chain joins TRBV5-1 and TRBJ1-2, with 7 bases matching TRBD1. Trimming cost V 0 bases and J 10 bases; bases outside gene matches: 6. CDR1 SGHRS and CDR2 YFSETQ come from the germline V gene. CDR3 length: 13 amino acids. The CDR3 loop reads CASSLGQGGSYTF. The CDR3 region has the DNA TGCGCCAGCAGCTTGGGACAGGGCGGCTCCTACACCTTC.

This clonotype was counted at least ten times. V gene TRBV29-1 combines with J gene TRBJ2-7; D is tentatively TRBD1 or TRBD2 (5 bases each). V lost 6 bases and J lost 2, with 14 bases in between. CDR3 length: 13 residues. Germline lookup yields CDR1 SQVTM and CDR2 ANQGSEA. The CDR3 DNA reads as TGCAGCGTCACCGGGACCCAAACCTACGAGCAGTACTTC. As protein: CSVTGTQTYEQYF.

This clonotype came up many times. The V gene is TRBV11-2, the J gene TRBJ2-3; 9 bases match TRBD1. The CDR3 is 17 residues long. The J segment lost 3 bases and the V segment lost 4 bases, leaving 11 bases of the junction unmatched. The germline V gene encodes CDR1 SGHAT and CDR2 FQNNGV. The CDR3 loop reads CASSSFGTGFRTDTQYF. The DNA of the CDR3 is TGTGCCAGCAGCTCGTTCGGGACAGGGTTCCGAACAGATACGCAGTATTTT.

This clonotype was counted ten times or more. This chain uses TRBV4-3 with TRBJ1-4, with no clear D. V shed 0 bases and J shed 5 bases, with 10 bases lying between them. The V gene's germline CDR1 is LGHNA and CDR2 YSLEER. CDR3 size: 15 residues. The CDR3 sequence: CASSQDPRVNEKLFF. CDR3 sequence (DNA): TGCGCCAGCAGCCAAGATCCACGGGTGAATGAAAAACTGTTTTTT.

This clonotype was seen many times. The chain recombines TRBV5-1 with TRBJ2-7, with unresolved D. V was cut by 4 bases and J by 1 base, with 18 bases left in between. The CDR3 has 16 residues. CDR1 and CDR2 (germline): SGHRS, YFSETQ. CDR3 sequence (DNA): TGCGCCAGCAGCCCTAACCCTCCTAGTGATTCCTACGAGCAGTACTTC. Translated: CASSPNPPSDSYEQYF.

This clonotype showed up many times. V gene TRBV2 combines with J gene TRBJ2-2, with unresolved D. CDR1 is SNHLY and CDR2 is FYNNEI in the germline V gene. The CDR3 loop spans 17 amino acids. The V end was cut by 5 bases, the J end by 4 bases, with 20 bases between. The CDR3 nucleotides are TGTGCCAGCAGTCTCACCAAAAGGTGGCAACCCACCGGGGAGCTGTTTTTT. Translating it yields CASSLTKRWQPTGELFF.

This clonotype came up many times. The chain joins TRBV5-1 to TRBJ1-2, with D hard to call. V was trimmed by 0 bases and J by 0 bases, leaving 9 bases between them. The CDR3 consists of 15 residues. Germline V lookup: CDR1 SGHRS, CDR2 YFSETQ. The CDR3 sequence is CASSLVGIPNYGYTF. The CDR3 DNA reads as TGCGCCAGCAGCTTGGTCGGGATACCTAACTATGGCTACACCTTC.

In this sample, this clonotype turned up many times. This chain links TRBV7-9 with TRBJ1-1, with D perhaps TRBD1 (5 bases). Germline CDR1 SEHNR, CDR2 FQNEAQ (reference sequence). V was trimmed by 7 bases and J by 3 bases, leaving 12 bases between them. CDR3 length: 13 residues. Here the CDR3 reads CASTGMGYTEAFF. For the CDR3, the DNA is TGTGCCAGCACAGGGATGGGGTACACTGAAGCTTTCTTT.

There are many counts of this clonotype. The chain employs TRBV20-1 and TRBJ1-2, with D maybe TRBD1 (5 bases). Germline CDR1 DFQATT, CDR2 SNEGSKA (reference sequence). The CDR3 extends over 14 amino acids. V lost 3 bases, J lost 2 bases, and 13 bases lay in between. CDR3 sequence (DNA): TGCAGTGCTAGTCAGGCAGGGTCCAACTATGGCTACACCTTC. Its translation: CSASQAGSNYGYTF.

Many counts were recorded for this clonotype. The chain links TRBV28 to TRBJ2-1; 14 nucleotides align to TRBD2. Germline CDR1 reads MDHEN; CDR2 reads SYDVKM. Trimming removed 4 bases from V and 9 bases from J; junction bases left unmatched: 5. The CDR3 loop spans 15 amino acids. The CDR3 is CASSSGLAGAGEQFF. The DNA for the CDR3 is TGTGCCAGCAGTTCGGGACTAGCGGGAGCGGGTGAGCAGTTCTTC.

This clonotype appeared many times. This CDR3 reads CSVEIWGDTQYF. The CDR3 DNA sequence: TGCAGCGTTGAAATCTGGGGCGATACGCAGTATTTT. The chain is built from TRBV29-1 and TRBJ2-3; D may be TRBD1 (5 bases). The length of the CDR3 is 12 residues. Trimming removed 2 bases at V and 6 bases at J, with 9 bases between. Germline V lookup: CDR1 SQVTM, CDR2 ANQGSEA.

This clonotype appeared many times. J is TRBJ2-5 and V is TRBV7-9; TRBD2 is a possible D gene (6 bases). Between the trimmed V and J ends, which lost 7 bases and 5 bases, there was a span of 11 bases. Germline V lookup: CDR1 SEHNR, CDR2 FQNEAQ (reference sequence). This CDR3 comprises 12 residues. Here the CDR3 DNA reads TGTGCCAGCACCTGGGGGAGGGAGACCCAGTACTTC. This translates into CASTWGRETQYF.

This clonotype appeared many times. The chain combines TRBV5-1 with TRBJ2-1, with TRBD1 matching 12 bases. CDR1 is SGHRS, CDR2 YFSETQ, per germline. This CDR3 has 14 residues. The ends lost 3 bases at V and 10 bases at J; junction bases unmatched: 5. The CDR3 nucleotides are TGCGCCAGCAGCTCGGGACAGGGGGCCGACGAGCAGTTCTTC. It yields the protein CASSSGQGADEQFF.

This clonotype was seen at least ten times. The chain recombines TRBV20-1 with TRBJ2-7, with TRBD1 matching over 8 bases. V shed 0 bases and J 3 bases; nucleotides not matched to a gene: 13. Germline V gene lookup returns CDR1 DFQATT and CDR2 SNEGSKA (reference sequence). The CDR3 runs to 17 residues. The CDR3 sequence is CSARDRGLRQGIYEQYF. The CDR3 DNA is TGCAGTGCTAGAGATCGGGGACTCCGACAGGGGATCTACGAGCAGTACTTC.

This clonotype was observed many times. This sequence joins TRBV5-1 and TRBJ2-5; D is perhaps TRBD1 or TRBD2 (5 bases each). Germline V gene data show CDR1 as SGHRS and CDR2 as YFSETQ. This CDR3 comprises 16 residues. V lost 0 bases to trimming and J lost 4 bases, with 16 bases between them. CDR3 sequence reads: CASSLEAGTVGETQYF. CDR3 in DNA: TGCGCCAGCAGCTTGGAAGCAGGGACGGTAGGAGAGACCCAGTACTTC.

The sample holds many counts of this clonotype. This sequence joins TRBV6-2 or TRBV6-3 and TRBJ2-7, with a weak D call TRBD1 (5 bases). The CDR3 is 12 residues long. Per the germline V gene, CDR1 is MNHEY and CDR2 is SVGEGT. The V gene lost 10 bases and the J gene lost 2 bases, with 12 bases spanning the gap. DNA of the CDR3: TGTGCCACTCGGACAAACACCTACGAGCAGTACTTC. Protein product: CATRTNTYEQYF.

There are many counts of this clonotype. CDR3 amino acids: CASSLGTVGEQYF. In DNA form, the CDR3 reads TGTGCCAGCAGCTTAGGGACAGTTGGGGAGCAGTACTTC. This sequence joins TRBV11-2 and TRBJ2-7; D possibly corresponds to TRBD1 (6 bases). The CDR3 has 13 residues. V lost 1 base, J lost 7 bases, and 11 bases lay in between. Germline-derived CDR1 and CDR2 are SGHAT and FQNNGV.

In its sample, this clonotype was seen many times. CDR3 DNA sequence: TGTGCCAGCAGCTTCCGACTAGCCTCCGAACAAGAGACCCAGTACTTC. Translating gives CASSFRLASEQETQYF. The chain has TRBV7-2 and TRBJ2-5, with 7 bases aligning to TRBD2. Germline lookup yields CDR1 SGHTA and CDR2 FQGNSA. With V trimmed by 3 bases and J by 2 bases, 9 bases remained unmatched. CDR3 length: 16 residues. The full variable domain, rest sourced from reference TRBV7-2 and TRBJ2-5, is GAGVSQSPSNKVTEKGKDVELRCDPISGHTALYWYRQSLGQGLEFLIYFQGNSAPDKSGLPSDRFSAERTGGSVSTLTIQRTQQEDSAVYLCASSFRLASEQETQYFGPGTRLLVL.

This clonotype was seen many times. The chain uses TRBV29-1 and TRBJ2-2, with D unclear. CDR1 SQVTM and CDR2 ANQGSEA come from the germline V gene. V gave up 7 bases and J gave up 6 bases, with 18 bases separating them. The CDR3 is made up of 14 amino acids. The CDR3 DNA follows: TGCAGCGCCTCCGGTATTTTTGGGGCCGGGGAGCTGTTTTTT. This translates into CSASGIFGAGELFF.

This clonotype occurred many times. The chain uses TRBV6-2 or TRBV6-3 and TRBJ2-7; 7 bases map to TRBD1. The CDR3 has 13 residues. V was pared by 6 bases and J by 3 bases, with 5 bases of the junction left unmatched. Germline CDR1 is MNHEY and CDR2 is SVGEGT. Written as DNA, the CDR3 is TGTGCCAGCAGGAGACAGGGATTCTACGAGCAGTACTTC. Its translation is CASRRQGFYEQYF.

This clonotype has at least ten counts. This chain connects TRBV24-1 to TRBJ2-1; 9 bases map to TRBD2. The CDR3 is 14 residues long. The germline gives CDR1 KGHDR, CDR2 SFDVKD. J was trimmed by 6 bases and V by 6 bases; bases with no gene match: 5. CDR3 sequence: CATSLSGRINEQFF. CDR3 DNA: TGTGCCACCAGTCTAAGCGGGAGGATCAATGAGCAGTTCTTC.